This T cell receptor beta chain appears in the sequencing data of a study of blood T cell repertoires in COVID-19. Study at large: COVID-19 samples, acute and convalescent, were from the United States, Italy and Spain.

V was cut by 7 bases and J by 3 bases, with 12 bases left in between. This CDR3 comprises 13 residues. In germline, CDR1 is MNHEY, CDR2 SVGAGI. Authors' analysis steps: Nucleated cell counts were estimated from reference gene primer amplification. Here immunoSEQ multiplex PCR was the method, and the copy in TCRdb shows in-frame clones only, minus some. The V and J calls and the clone size are those of that table, but D and trimming were determined from the DNA. The repertoire holds approximately 100,000 clones, with about 89% as singletons. This clonotype originated in a man in his 60s with acute or convalescent COVID-19. Input material: peripheral blood. The V call is TRBV6-5, the J call TRBJ1-1, with D maybe TRBD1 (5 bases). The CDR3 DNA is TGTGCCAGCAACTCGGAGACAGACACTGAAGCTTTCTTT. Encoded protein: CASNSETDTEAFF.